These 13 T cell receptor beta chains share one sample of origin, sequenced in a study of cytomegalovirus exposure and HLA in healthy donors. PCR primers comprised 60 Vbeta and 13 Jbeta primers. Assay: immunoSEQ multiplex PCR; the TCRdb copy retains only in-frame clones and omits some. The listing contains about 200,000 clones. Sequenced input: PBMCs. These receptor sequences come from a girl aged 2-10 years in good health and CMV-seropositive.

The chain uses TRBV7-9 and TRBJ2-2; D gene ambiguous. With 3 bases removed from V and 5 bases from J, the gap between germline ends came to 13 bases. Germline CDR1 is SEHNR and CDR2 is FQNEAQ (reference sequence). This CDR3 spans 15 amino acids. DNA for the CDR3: TGTGCCAGCAGCTTGACATCACCCGGTACCGGGGAGCTGTTTTTT. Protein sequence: CASSLTSPGTGELFF.

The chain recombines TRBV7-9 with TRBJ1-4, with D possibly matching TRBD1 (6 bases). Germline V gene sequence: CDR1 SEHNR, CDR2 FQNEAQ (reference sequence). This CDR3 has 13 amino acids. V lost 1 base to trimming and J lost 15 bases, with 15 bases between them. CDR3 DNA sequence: TGTGCCAGCAGCTTAGGATTTCGACAGGAAGTGTTTTTT. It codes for CASSLGFRQEVFF.

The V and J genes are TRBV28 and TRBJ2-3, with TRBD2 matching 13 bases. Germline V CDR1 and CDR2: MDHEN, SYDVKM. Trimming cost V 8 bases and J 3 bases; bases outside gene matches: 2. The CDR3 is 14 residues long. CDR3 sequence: CASQTSGGTDTQYF. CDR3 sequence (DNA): TGTGCCAGCCAGACTAGCGGGGGGACAGATACGCAGTATTTT.

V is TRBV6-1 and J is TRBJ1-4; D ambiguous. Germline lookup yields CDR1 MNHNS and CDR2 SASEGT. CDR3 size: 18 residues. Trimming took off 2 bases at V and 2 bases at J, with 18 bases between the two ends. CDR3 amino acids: CASSEPYQGGWTNEKLFF. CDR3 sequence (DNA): TGTGCCAGCAGTGAACCATATCAAGGAGGCTGGACTAATGAAAAACTGTTTTTT.

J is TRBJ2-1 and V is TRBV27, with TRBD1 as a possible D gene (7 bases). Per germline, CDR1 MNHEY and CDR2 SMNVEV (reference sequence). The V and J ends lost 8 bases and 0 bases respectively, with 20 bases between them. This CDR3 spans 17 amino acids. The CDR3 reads CASQGGTALSSYNEQFF. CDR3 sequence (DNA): TGTGCCAGCCAAGGCGGGACAGCTCTGAGCTCCTACAATGAGCAGTTCTTC.

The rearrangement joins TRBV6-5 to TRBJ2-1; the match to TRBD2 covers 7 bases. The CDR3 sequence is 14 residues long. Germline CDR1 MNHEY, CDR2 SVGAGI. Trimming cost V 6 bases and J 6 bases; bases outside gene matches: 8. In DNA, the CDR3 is TGTGCCAGCAGCCTTGGGGACTACCCCAATGAGCAGTTCTTC. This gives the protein CASSLGDYPNEQFF.

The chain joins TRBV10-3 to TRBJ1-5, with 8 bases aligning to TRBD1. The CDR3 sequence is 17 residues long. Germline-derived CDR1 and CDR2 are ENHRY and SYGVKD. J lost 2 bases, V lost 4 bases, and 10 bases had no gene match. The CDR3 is CAISGSTGTGGNQPQHF. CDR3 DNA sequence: TGTGCCATCAGTGGTTCAACCGGGACAGGCGGCAATCAGCCCCAGCATTTT.

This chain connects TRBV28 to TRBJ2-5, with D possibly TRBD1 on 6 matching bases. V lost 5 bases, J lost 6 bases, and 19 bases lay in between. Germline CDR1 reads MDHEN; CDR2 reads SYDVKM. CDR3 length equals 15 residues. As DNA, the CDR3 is TGTGCCAGCAGTCCCTGGCGATACAGGGCGAAGACCCAGTACTTC. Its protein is CASSPWRYRAKTQYF.

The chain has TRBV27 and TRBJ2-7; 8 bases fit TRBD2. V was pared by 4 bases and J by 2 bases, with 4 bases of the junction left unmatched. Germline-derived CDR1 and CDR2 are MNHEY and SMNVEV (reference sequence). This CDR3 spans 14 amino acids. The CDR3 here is CASSSTSGPYEQYF. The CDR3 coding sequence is TGTGCCAGCAGTTCCACTAGCGGTCCCTACGAGCAGTACTTC.

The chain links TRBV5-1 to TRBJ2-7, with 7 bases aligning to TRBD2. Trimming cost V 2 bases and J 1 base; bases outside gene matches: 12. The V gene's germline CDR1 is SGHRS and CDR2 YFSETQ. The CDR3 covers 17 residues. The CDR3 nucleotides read TGCGCCAGCAGCTTAGCCCCTGAAAGCGGGGCTTCCTACGAGCAGTACTTC. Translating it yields CASSLAPESGASYEQYF.

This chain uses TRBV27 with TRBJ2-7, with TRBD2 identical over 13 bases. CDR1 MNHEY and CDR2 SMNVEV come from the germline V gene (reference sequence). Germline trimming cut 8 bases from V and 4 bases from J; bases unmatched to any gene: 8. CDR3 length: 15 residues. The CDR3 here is CASSSGLAGVYEQYF. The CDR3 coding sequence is TGTGCCAGCTCAAGCGGACTAGCGGGAGTGTACGAGCAGTACTTC.

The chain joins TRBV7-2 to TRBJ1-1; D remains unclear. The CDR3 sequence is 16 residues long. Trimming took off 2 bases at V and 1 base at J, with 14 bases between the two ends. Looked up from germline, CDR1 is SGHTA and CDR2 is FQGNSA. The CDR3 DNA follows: TGTGCCAGCAGCTTATGGGCCTTTGGGCGGAACACTGAAGCTTTCTTT. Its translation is CASSLWAFGRNTEAFF.

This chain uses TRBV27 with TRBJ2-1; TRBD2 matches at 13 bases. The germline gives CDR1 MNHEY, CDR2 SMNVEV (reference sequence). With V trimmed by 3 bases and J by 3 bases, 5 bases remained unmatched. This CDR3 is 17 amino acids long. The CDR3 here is CASSLRTSGRFYNEQFF. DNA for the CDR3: TGTGCCAGCAGTTTGAGGACTAGCGGGAGATTCTACAATGAGCAGTTCTTC.